This TCR beta chain was captured in a study of cytomegalovirus exposure and HLA in healthy donors. About the research overall: The 120 or so validation repertoires, a later analysis reported, used the same platform as the 666 first-cohort repertoires.

Assay used: immunoSEQ multiplex PCR; TCRdb lists only in-frame clones, some missing. In the table there are around 150,000 clones, about nine tenths of which are singletons. With 2 bases clipped from V and 1 base from J, the junction kept 3 bases outside the gene matches. The germline V gene encodes CDR1 SGHAT and CDR2 FQNNGV. There are 16 residues in the CDR3. Whole-study results and caveats: Reports described diagnosis of cytomegalovirus status by the classifier as highly specific and sensitive. Cytomegalovirus association was listed for roughly 160 TCR beta chains. Through in vitro validation, a few CMV-associated chains were shown to be specific for CMV antigens.

For this clone: Its matching antigen is unknown.

The sample consisted of PBMCs. The chain is built from TRBV11-2 and TRBJ2-1; TRBD2 matches 9 bases. This TCR came from a woman aged 25-40 years in good health and CMV-seronegative. The CDR3 spells CASSLRAGGSYNEQFF. The CDR3 DNA reads as TGTGCCAGCAGCTTAAGAGCGGGAGGTTCCTACAATGAGCAGTTCTTC.